This T cell receptor (beta chain) was recorded in a study of beta chain features in type 1 diabetes. Study results and limitations: Moderate yet significant TCRB CDR3 shortening was seen in Type 1 diabetes patients in all four CD4+ subsets. The question left open here concerned HLA type influencing TCRB rearrangement.

After removal of 2 bases from V and 4 bases from J, the junction contained 7 bases not matched to a gene. Per the germline V gene, CDR1 is SGHTA and CDR2 is FQGNSA. The CDR3 sequence is 16 residues long. On average, the one heparinised blood draw given by each donor was approximately 0.12 L. Every isolated RNA sample was fully reverse transcribed, so sequencing captured expressed TCRB transcripts. This table comes from immunoSEQ multiplex PCR, and its TCRdb copy is limited to in-frame clones, with some not included. The table includes approximately 57,000 clones, 52% detected once. Comments on this clone: Its cognate antigen is unknown.

V is TRBV7-2 and J is TRBJ2-5; 10 bases fit TRBD2. This receptor was obtained from a woman in her 40s with type 1 diabetes. Specimen: Tregs from blood. This CDR3 reads CASSLNPSGSSETQYF. DNA for the CDR3: TGTGCCAGCAGCTTAAACCCTAGCGGGAGTTCAGAGACCCAGTACTTC. The variable domain in full, completed from reference TRBV7-2 and TRBJ2-5, reads GAGVSQSPSNKVTEKGKDVELRCDPISGHTALYWYRQSLGQGLEFLIYFQGNSAPDKSGLPSDRFSAERTGGSVSTLTIQRTQQEDSAVYLCASSLNPSGSSETQYFGPGTRLLVL.